This T cell receptor beta chain was sequenced in a study of technical replicates of blood from four donors. V gave up 4 bases and J gave up 6 bases; unmatched junction bases: 4. The CDR3 is 14 amino acids. Germline CDR1 reads SGHTA; CDR2 reads FQGNSA. Measured with immunoSEQ multiplex PCR; TCRdb has only the in-frame clones, and not every one. Of roughly 68,000 clones detected, under 98% appear once; the ten largest clones hold 0.25% to 0.35%. The rearrangement joins TRBV7-2 to TRBJ2-1, with 9 bases matching TRBD2. This receptor was obtained from a human donor in good health. The sample taken for sequencing was T cells isolated from PBMCs. The CDR3 region is CASSSASGVNEQFF. CDR3 nucleotide sequence: TGTGCCAGCAGCTCCGCTAGCGGGGTCAATGAGCAGTTCTTC.